Here is one T cell receptor beta chain with its context. With 4 bases clipped from V and 0 bases from J, the junction kept 3 bases outside the gene matches. CDR3 length equals 14 residues. Germline-derived CDR1 and CDR2 are KGHSH and LQKENI. The repertoire was sequenced with immunoSEQ multiplex PCR; TCRdb's copy has only in-frame clones and lacks some. Found here are just over 150,000 clones, 90% of them singletons; the top ten hold around 1.9%. The data were taken from a study of T cell responses to AZD1222 COVID-19 vaccine. The wider study: Second-dose timings of about 4 or about 12 weeks were pooled.

The sequenced sample was peripheral blood, obtained on day 0 of AZD1222 vaccination. This chain uses TRBV18 with TRBJ2-7; 7 bases are a match to TRBD2. The receptor's source is an adult in good health. DNA for the CDR3: TGTGCCAGCTCACGGGGGACTAACTCCTACGAGCAGTACTTC. Protein product: CASSRGTNSYEQYF.